Below, 32 T cell receptor beta chains from the same sample are listed, as sequenced in a study of regulatory T cells in long-lasting Graves disease. Noted time point: persistent/refractory GD, antithyroid drugs over 5 years with positive TRAb. Generation of the TCR library employed RNA extracted from PBMCs. Researchers made TCR beta libraries by using iRepertoire HTBI primers and running Arm-PCR on CDR3 regions. TCRdb independently ran MiXCR on the multiplex PCR reads; one entry per CDR3 protein. The repertoire holds some 470,000 distinct CDR3 sequences, with roughly 21% as singletons. The sequencing here drew on peripheral blood mononuclear cells (PBMCs), taken when the disease was refractory, from a patient treated with antithyroid drugs. The receptors were gathered from a female donor with Graves disease.

V usage is TRBV5-1 and J usage is TRBJ2-5; tentatively, D is TRBD2 (6 bases). The CDR3 extends over 14 amino acids. Between the trimmed V and J ends, which lost 1 base and 4 bases, there was a span of 11 bases. The germline CDR1 and CDR2 sequences are SGHRS and YFSETQ. The CDR3 here is CASSLPGAAETQYF. The CDR3 region has the DNA TGCGCCAGCAGCTTGCCGGGAGCGGCAGAGACCCAGTACTTC. Full variable domain (outside the CDR3, taken from reference TRBV5-1 and TRBJ2-5): KAGVTQTPRYLIKTRGQQVTLSCSPISGHRSVSWYQQTPGQGLQFLFEYFSETQRNKGNFPGRFSGRQFSNSRSEMNVSTLELGDSALYLCASSLPGAAETQYFGPGTRLLVL.

V usage is TRBV7-3 and J usage is TRBJ2-2, with TRBD2 matching over 9 bases. This CDR3 spans 16 amino acids. In germline, CDR1 is SGHTA, CDR2 FQGTGA. The junction had 4 bases not matched to a gene; V was cut back by 5 bases and J by 0 bases. CDR3 in amino acids: CASSLLAGTNTGELFF. The CDR3 DNA is TGTGCCAGCAGCCTCCTAGCGGGGACGAACACCGGGGAGCTGTTTTTT.

This clonotype was seen a few times. This sequence joins TRBV7-9 and TRBJ1-2; TRBD1 matches at 7 bases. Germline V CDR1 and CDR2: SEHNR, FQNEAQ (reference sequence). This CDR3 comprises 15 residues. V dropped 4 bases and J dropped 4; count of bases not matched to a gene: 9. The CDR3 spells CASSSSRQGSYGYTF. In DNA, the CDR3 is TGTGCCAGCAGCTCTTCCAGACAGGGATCCTATGGCTACACCTTC.

This clonotype has a count of ten or more. The chain carries TRBV7-2 and TRBJ2-7, with 12 bases aligning to TRBD2. Trimming removed 5 bases from V and 3 bases from J; junction bases left unmatched: 5. The CDR3 is made up of 15 amino acids. CDR1 SGHTA and CDR2 FQGNSA come from the germline V gene. The CDR3 DNA is TGTGCCAGCAGCCCGGGACTAGCGGGCTACTACGAGCAGTACTTC. It specifies CASSPGLAGYYEQYF.

The chain links TRBV7-3 to TRBJ2-5, with TRBD2 as a possible D gene (5 bases). The assigned J gene may be wrong: the sequence end matches TRBJ2-1 better. The CDR3 sequence is 15 residues long. Per germline, CDR1 SGHTA and CDR2 FQGTGA. The CDR3, as DNA: TGTGCCAGCAGCTTAGCCCACGGGGTCTACAATGAGCAGTTCTTC. Translation gives CASSLAHGVYNEQFF.

This clonotype was observed many times. This chain links TRBV6-1 with TRBJ1-2; 10 bases line up with TRBD1. CDR3 size: 14 residues. CDR1 is MNHNS and CDR2 is SASEGT in the germline V gene. The J segment lost 8 bases and the V segment lost 5 bases, leaving 8 bases of the junction unmatched. The CDR3 here is CASSREDRGTGYTF. The CDR3 DNA reads as TGTGCCAGCAGTCGGGAGGACAGGGGGACCGGCTACACCTTC.

In regard to this clonotype: The germline gene is not matched at one end of the junction; a read error may be the cause. V and J are TRBV6-2 or TRBV6-3 and TRBJ1-1, with D hard to call. CDR3 length equals 14 residues. CDR1 and CDR2 from the germline V gene are MNHEY and SVGEGT. This chain's CDR3 is CASSDSPGGTEAFF. The DNA for the CDR3 is TGTGCCAGCAGTGACTCCCCGGGAGGCACTGAAGCTTTCTTT.

This sequence joins TRBV30 and TRBJ2-7; 7 nucleotides agree with TRBD2. J was trimmed by 5 bases and V by 3 bases; bases with no gene match: 4. The CDR3 is 12 amino acids. Germline values: CDR1 GTSNPN, CDR2 SVGIG (reference sequence). The CDR3 DNA reads as TGTGCCTGGAGGAAGGCGGGGGACGAGCAGTACTTC. Its protein product is CAWRKAGDEQYF.

In its sample, this clonotype was seen many times. The chain links TRBV11-2 to TRBJ2-2, with D perhaps matching TRBD1 (6 bases). The V end was cut by 0 bases, the J end by 5 bases, with 10 bases between. Germline V gene lookup returns CDR1 SGHAT and CDR2 FQNNGV. The length of the CDR3 is 15 residues. CDR3 nucleotides: TGTGCCAGCAGCTTAGAGGGGGCGGTAACCGGGGAGCTGTTTTTT. Protein sequence: CASSLEGAVTGELFF. The full variable domain, with the rest looked up from reference TRBV11-2 and TRBJ2-2, is EAGVAQSPRYKIIEKRQSVAFWCNPISGHATLYWYQQILGQGPKLLIQFQNNGVVDDSQLPKDRFSAERLKGVDSTLKIQPAKLEDSAVYLCASSLEGAVTGELFFGEGSRLTVL.

The CDR3 loop is CASSQHADTEAFF. In DNA form, the CDR3 reads TGTGCCAGCAGCCAGCATGCGGACACTGAAGCTTTCTTT. V and J are TRBV9 and TRBJ1-1; D unresolved. The V end was cut by 4 bases, the J end by 3 bases, with 10 bases between. CDR3 length: 13 residues. Germline CDR1 is SGDLS and CDR2 is YYNGEE. Based on the CDR3 plus reference TRBV9 and TRBJ1-1, the full variable domain is DSGVTQTPKHLITATGQRVTLRCSPRSGDLSVYWYQQSLDQGLQFLIQYYNGEERAKGNILERFSAQQFPDLHSELNLSSLELGDSALYFCASSQHADTEAFFGQGTRLTVV.

The sample holds many counts of this clonotype. This sequence joins TRBV7-2 and TRBJ2-7; D gene unclear. CDR3 length: 13 amino acids. V was trimmed by 3 bases and J by 6 bases, leaving 12 bases between them. Germline V lookup: CDR1 SGHTA, CDR2 FQGNSA. CDR3 amino acids: CASSFMARSEQYF. DNA for the CDR3: TGTGCCAGCAGCTTTATGGCGCGGAGCGAGCAGTACTTC. Filled out from reference TRBV7-2 and TRBJ2-7, the complete variable domain reads GAGVSQSPSNKVTEKGKDVELRCDPISGHTALYWYRQSLGQGLEFLIYFQGNSAPDKSGLPSDRFSAERTGGSVSTLTIQRTQQEDSAVYLCASSFMARSEQYFGPGTRLTVT.

This sequence joins TRBV27 and TRBJ1-1, with D hard to call. Germline CDR1 and CDR2: MNHEY and SMNVEV (reference sequence). V lost 4 bases and J 3 bases, leaving 12 bases between the germline ends. CDR3 length: 14 residues. CDR3 nucleotide sequence: TGTGCCAGCAGTTCCCTTTATGGGCACACTGAAGCTTTCTTT. Protein sequence: CASSSLYGHTEAFF.

In this sample, this clonotype turned up many times. The rearrangement links TRBV7-2 to TRBJ2-2, with 10 bases identical to TRBD1. The V gene end was trimmed by 1 base and the J gene end by 7 bases; junction bases not matched to a gene: 6. CDR3 size: 16 residues. CDR1 is SGHTA and CDR2 is FQGNSA in the germline V gene. The CDR3 bases are TGTGCCAGCAGCTTAGTTTCCGGACAGGGGGTCGGGGAGCTGTTTTTT. This sequence encodes CASSLVSGQGVGELFF.

The V gene is TRBV3-1, the J gene TRBJ2-1, with D possibly matching TRBD2 (5 bases). The CDR3 is 12 amino acids. The germline V gene encodes CDR1 LGHDT and CDR2 YNNKEL (reference sequence). Trimming cost V 1 base and J 10 bases, with 8 bases left between them. Here the CDR3 reads CASSQGASEQFF. CDR3 sequence (DNA): TGTGCCAGCAGCCAAGGAGCTAGCGAGCAGTTCTTC.

About this clonotype itself: A much larger clone sits a single nucleotide away, making a read error possible. The gene calls are TRBV5-8 and TRBJ1-6; the D is unclear. Germline CDR1 is SGHTS and CDR2 is YDEGEE. The CDR3 covers 12 residues. The V end was cut by 5 bases, the J end by 9 bases, with 9 bases between. The CDR3 coding sequence is TGTGCCAGCAGACGGGCAGGTTCACCCCTCCACTTT. It is translated as CASRRAGSPLHF.

This clonotype has a count of ten or more. The chain couples TRBV7-9 to TRBJ2-7, with unresolved D. V lost 5 bases to trimming and J lost 1 base, with 9 bases between them. Germline V gene lookup returns CDR1 SEHNR and CDR2 FQNEAQ (reference sequence). The CDR3 covers 13 residues. The DNA for the CDR3 is TGTGCCAGCAGCGAGACGCCTTCCTACGAGCAGTACTTC. Its translation: CASSETPSYEQYF. Full variable domain (rest looked up from reference TRBV7-9 and TRBJ2-7): DTGVSQNPRHKITKRGQNVTFRCDPISEHNRLYWYRQTLGQGPEFLTYFQNEAQLEKSRLLSDRFSAERPKGSFSTLEIQRTEQGDSAMYLCASSETPSYEQYFGPGTRLTVT.

This clonotype was recorded at least ten times. V usage is TRBV27 and J usage is TRBJ2-7, with a tentative D call TRBD1 (5 bases). Germline CDR1 is MNHEY and CDR2 is SMNVEV (reference sequence). V was shortened by 7 bases and J by 3 bases, with 16 bases between the two germline ends. The CDR3 extends over 14 amino acids. CDR3 sequence reads: CASKLTASYYEQYF. In DNA form, the CDR3 reads TGTGCCAGCAAGTTGACAGCCTCGTACTACGAGCAGTACTTC.

The CDR3 is CASRLIPGQGDHSNQPQHF. CDR3 DNA sequence: TGTGCCAGTAGGCTCATCCCGGGACAGGGAGACCATAGCAATCAGCCCCAGCATTTT. The chain combines TRBV19 with TRBJ1-5; TRBD1 agrees at 9 bases. With V trimmed by 6 bases and J by 0 bases, 15 bases remained unmatched. Germline V CDR1 and CDR2: LNHDA, SQIVND (reference sequence). CDR3 length equals 19 residues.

The sample holds many counts of this clonotype. The chain links TRBV6-1 to TRBJ2-7, with D perhaps matching TRBD2 (6 bases). This CDR3 comprises 15 residues. V lost 4 bases and J lost 5, with 18 bases in between. Germline values: CDR1 MNHNS, CDR2 SASEGT. CDR3 nucleotides: TGTGCCAGCAGTGTGAGGGGCGCTAGCGCGCACGAGCAGTACTTC. Residues: CASSVRGASAHEQYF.

This clonotype was detected ten times or more. The chain recombines TRBV12-3 or TRBV12-4 with TRBJ1-5; D not resolved. Trimming took 3 bases from V and 4 from J, leaving 7 bases between them. This CDR3 contains 13 residues. The DNA for the CDR3 is TGTGCCAGCAGTTTGAAACAGAATCAGCCCCAGCATTTT. Translating it yields CASSLKQNQPQHF.

This clonotype was observed many times. The genes are TRBV10-3 and TRBJ1-1; D possibly corresponds to TRBD1 (5 bases). Germline CDR1 reads ENHRY; CDR2 reads SYGVKD. This CDR3 has 14 amino acids. V was trimmed by 3 bases and J by 1 base, leaving 9 bases between them. CDR3 sequence: CAISEWGRNTEAFF. As DNA, the CDR3 is TGTGCCATCAGTGAATGGGGGAGGAACACTGAAGCTTTCTTT.

As for this clonotype: It is likely a read error, because the conserved phenylalanine at the end of the CDR3 is missing. The DNA is omitted, as the CDR3 cannot be located on it reliably, and the CDR3 follows TCRdb's listing. V gene TRBV7-2 combines with J gene TRBJ2-1; the table names TRBD1, a call not compared with the DNA. Germline CDR1 is SGHTA and CDR2 is FQGNSA. 13 amino acids form the CDR3, both terminal residues included. The CDR3 protein is CASSLEGRGRKVP.

This clonotype was detected a few times. The chain recombines TRBV7-9 with TRBJ1-2; D not resolved. The CDR3 has 15 amino acids. The germline V gene encodes CDR1 SEHNR and CDR2 FQNEAQ (reference sequence). V gave up 5 bases and J gave up 5 bases, with 18 bases separating them. The CDR3 sequence is CASSPWRSDEYGYTF. Here the CDR3 DNA reads TGTGCCAGCAGCCCCTGGCGGAGCGATGAGTATGGCTACACCTTC.

In this sample, this clonotype turned up once. This chain connects TRBV12-3 or TRBV12-4 to TRBJ2-1; D not certain. The CDR3 is made up of 14 amino acids. V lost 4 bases to trimming and J lost 5 bases, with 12 bases between them. Written as DNA, the CDR3 is TGTGCCAGCAGTTCGGTGCCCTCTCACAATGAGCAGTTCTTC. Its translation is CASSSVPSHNEQFF.

In regard to this clonotype: This likely came from a read error, as a far larger clone is one base away. The chain is built from TRBV11-3 and TRBJ2-2; 12 bases fit TRBD2. The CDR3 runs to 16 residues. Germline V gene lookup returns CDR1 SGHNT and CDR2 YENEEA. CDR3 sequence: CASSLTSGRITGEPFF. The DNA for the CDR3 is TGTGCCAGCAGTTTGACTAGCGGGAGAATCACCGGGGAGCCGTTTTTT.

This clonotype came up many times. The chain couples TRBV2 to TRBJ2-6; D call uncertain. The CDR3 runs 13 residues. V lost 5 bases and J lost 0, with 2 bases in between. CDR1 SNHLY and CDR2 FYNNEI come from the germline V gene. This CDR3 is CASSYSGANVLTF. The CDR3 DNA follows: TGTGCCAGCAGTTACTCTGGGGCCAACGTCCTGACTTTC.

In this sample, this clonotype turned up a few times. This chain joins TRBV5-1 and TRBJ2-7, with a possible D match to TRBD2 (5 bases). CDR3 size: 14 residues. Germline-derived CDR1 and CDR2 are SGHRS and YFSETQ. The germline V and J ends were trimmed by 4 bases and 6 bases, with 17 bases remaining between them. Written as DNA, the CDR3 is TGCGCCAGCAGCCCGGAGGTCCGCGGAAGCGAGCAGTACTTC. Translation gives CASSPEVRGSEQYF. Supplemented by reference TRBV5-1 and TRBJ2-7, the full variable domain reads KAGVTQTPRYLIKTRGQQVTLSCSPISGHRSVSWYQQTPGQGLQFLFEYFSETQRNKGNFPGRFSGRQFSNSRSEMNVSTLELGDSALYLCASSPEVRGSEQYFGPGTRLTVT.

The rearrangement joins TRBV20-1 to TRBJ2-2; unclear D gene. The length of the CDR3 is 15 residues. Germline values: CDR1 DFQATT, CDR2 SNEGSKA (reference sequence). Trimming cost V 1 base and J 2 bases, with 11 bases left between them. CDR3 in DNA: TGCAGTGCTAGAGTTCCCGGGCACAACACCGGGGAGCTGTTTTTT. Translating gives CSARVPGHNTGELFF.

This clonotype was counted at least ten times. The chain combines TRBV28 with TRBJ2-7; D remains unclear. This CDR3 has 14 residues. In germline, CDR1 is MDHEN, CDR2 SYDVKM. Trimming shortened V by 4 bases and J by 5 bases, and 15 bases separated the two germline ends. CDR3 protein: CASSYDSRQDEQYF. The CDR3 DNA is TGTGCCAGCAGTTACGATTCCAGGCAGGACGAGCAGTACTTC.

The rearrangement uses TRBV24-1 and TRBJ2-1; D is undetermined. This CDR3 comprises 13 residues. Trimming removed 5 bases from V and 9 bases from J, with 13 bases in between. Germline V lookup: CDR1 KGHDR, CDR2 SFDVKD. The CDR3 nucleotides read TGTGCCACCAGTGCGTACGAACGTGGTGAGCAGTTCTTC. Its protein is CATSAYERGEQFF.

This clonotype was seen repeatedly, ten times or more. The chain carries TRBV12-3 or TRBV12-4 and TRBJ1-1, with D unclear. This CDR3 contains 12 residues. V gave up 5 bases and J gave up 5 bases, with 9 bases separating them. CDR3 region: CASSELGTEAFF. The CDR3 region has the DNA TGTGCCAGCAGTGAACTGGGGACTGAAGCTTTCTTT.

The table lists this clonotype with many counts. This chain joins TRBV11-2 and TRBJ2-7; 13 nucleotides match TRBD2. CDR3 length: 16 amino acids. Trimming at V came to 6 bases and at J to 5 bases, leaving 10 bases not matched to a gene. Germline V gene lookup returns CDR1 SGHAT and CDR2 FQNNGV. CDR3 loop: CASRPLAGGPAHEQYF. The DNA for the CDR3 is TGTGCCAGCAGACCACTAGCGGGGGGGCCTGCCCACGAGCAGTACTTC.